This T cell receptor beta chain was captured by sequencing in a study of cytomegalovirus exposure and HLA in healthy donors. Germline CDR1 reads LGHNA; CDR2 reads YNFKEQ. The CDR3 runs to 16 residues. The junction had 8 bases not matched to a gene; V was cut back by 3 bases and J by 3 bases. Study-wide findings and caveats: It was reportedly the case that the classifier diagnosed cytomegalovirus status with high specificity and sensitivity.

Worth noting for this clone: Its matching antigen is unknown.

A multiplex PCR was run with 60 Vbeta primers and 13 Jbeta primers. The table came from immunoSEQ multiplex PCR; TCRdb's copy has only in-frame clones and leaves some out. This sample has 150,000 to 200,000 clones, with approximately 85% found just once. This receptor was identified in a woman aged 45-65 years in good health and CMV-seronegative. The sequencing input was PBMCs. The chain couples TRBV4-2 to TRBJ2-3; 8 bases agree with TRBD2. This chain's CDR3 is CASSQAWASGTDTQYF. CDR3 coding DNA: TGTGCCAGCAGCCAGGCTTGGGCTAGCGGGACAGATACGCAGTATTTT.